This T cell receptor (beta chain) was recorded in a study of identical twins. Study observations and caveats: There was more out-of-frame TCR alpha sharing in monozygotic twins than models estimated. Where beta out-of-frame sequences were concerned, excess twin sharing was weaker. The study reached conclusions through statistical analysis that was cross-sectional, not following the same donors.

Worth noting for this clonotype: The antigen remains unidentified. A read error may produce the germline difference seen at one junction end.

Each CDR3 protein gets one entry after TCRdb re-called the 5' RACE reads with MiXCR. Of over 600,000 distinct CDR3 sequences detected, 21% appear once; the ten largest clones hold around 4.5%. The CDR3 length is 11 residues. Another study also made use of these data, one on T cells expressing NK-cell markers. This second report adds: NKG2C+ dominant clonotype frequencies in about 6 donors were roughly 1.0-7.5% of CD8+ T cells.

Specimen: PBMCs. The receptor comes from a woman aged 18-30 years in good health. This chain joins TRBV12-3 or TRBV12-4 and TRBJ2-1, with TRBD2 matching 9 bases. CDR3 in amino acids: CASSPGASGIF. For the CDR3, the DNA is TGTGCCAGCAGTCCGGGGGCTAGCGGGATCTTC.